This T cell receptor beta chain was profiled in a study of CD8 T cells in Susac syndrome. Trimming cost V 0 bases and J 3 bases; bases outside gene matches: 7. Germline assignment: CDR1 SGHVS and CDR2 FNYEAQ. The CDR3 extends over 16 amino acids. Concerning this clonotype: What it recognizes is unknown.

High-throughput TCR beta sequencing covered peripheral CD8+ and CD4+ T cells. Included as multiple sclerosis controls were treatment-naive patients who had stable or active relapsing-remitting disease. Random hexamers were used to reverse transcribe the RNA input (about 0.5 to 1 ug). The method of amplification for TCR beta CDR3 was immunoSEQ multiplex PCR, covering 54 Vbeta and 13 Jbeta. MiXCR, applied by TCRdb to the immunoSEQ multiplex PCR reads, yields one record per CDR3 protein. The table lists roughly 80,000 distinct CDR3 sequences, 90% to 95% of them singletons. Findings of the study overall: The authors acknowledged that the study's TCR sequencing and HLA analysis involved relatively few individuals.

This clonotype was obtained from a human donor with multiple sclerosis. The sequenced material came from CD8+ T cells from PBMCs. The chain carries TRBV7-6 and TRBJ1-1; 7 nucleotides align to TRBD1. CDR3 coding DNA: TGTGCCAGCAGCTTAGCCTGGGACAGTCGGGACACTGAAGCTTTCTTT. Protein: CASSLAWDSRDTEAFF.